Listed below are T cell receptor beta chains from one sample, sequenced in a study of cytomegalovirus exposure and HLA in healthy donors. This table comes from immunoSEQ multiplex PCR, and its TCRdb copy is limited to in-frame clones, with some not included. The sample comprises 100,000 to 150,000 clones, over 90% of which are singletons, and approximately 1.3% rests with the top ten. Sequenced material: PBMCs. All receptors derive from a woman under 30 in good health and CMV-seronegative. Both conserved end residues are part of each CDR3. A D gene is named only where the DNA matches it firmly. Size values are once, few and many counts, or a class for expanded clones, and some rows have none.

-	TRBV9	TRBJ1-6	TRBD1	CASSSEERQGRSLHF	TGTGCCAGCAGCTCAGAGGAGAGACAGGGTCGATCCCTCCACTTT
-	TRBV6-6	TRBJ1-5	-	CASTETGGQPQHF	TGTGCCAGCACCGAAACGGGGGGTCAGCCCCAGCATTTT
-	TRBV28	TRBJ1-5	-	CAMGSHSNQPQHF	TGTGCCATGGGCAGCCATAGCAATCAGCCCCAGCATTTT
-	TRBV2	TRBJ1-2	TRBD1	CASRPGQGASGYTF	TGTGCCAGCAGGCCGGGACAGGGGGCGTCTGGCTACACCTTC
-	TRBV25-1	TRBJ1-1	TRBD1	CASCPGTGGVGLPEAFF	TGTGCCTCTTGTCCCGGGACAGGGGGGGTGGGACTCCCTGAAGCTTTCTTT
-	TRBV4-1	TRBJ2-1	-	CASSQGDGGYSYNEQFF	TGCGCCAGCAGCCAAGGGGATGGGGGGTACTCCTACAATGAGCAGTTCTTC
-	TRBV5-1	TRBJ1-1	-	CASSLVEGWNTEAFF	TGCGCCAGCAGCTTGGTTGAGGGCTGGAACACTGAAGCTTTCTTT
-	TRBV19	TRBJ2-7	-	CASSIDSPGSEQYF	TGTGCCAGTAGTATAGATAGCCCGGGATCCGAGCAGTACTTC
many	TRBV6-4	TRBJ2-2	-	CASSAGNTGELFF	TGTGCCAGCAGTGCAGGGAACACCGGGGAGCTGTTTTTT
-	TRBV9	TRBJ2-5	-	CASSVAGLGAETQYF	TGTGCCAGCAGCGTAGCAGGGTTGGGGGCAGAGACCCAGTACTTC
-	TRBV7-8	TRBJ2-7	-	CASSLERDISSYEQYF	TGTGCCAGCAGCTTAGAAAGAGACATCAGCTCCTACGAGCAGTACTTC
-	TRBV6-6	TRBJ2-3	-	CASFKPTAPTDTQYF	TGTGCCAGCTTCAAACCGACAGCACCCACAGATACGCAGTATTTT
-	TRBV11-2	TRBJ2-7	TRBD2	CASTPGLRGSYEQYF	TGTGCCAGCACCCCGGGACTACGGGGGAGCTACGAGCAGTACTTC
once	TRBV19	TRBJ1-5	-	CASTRAGRNNQPQHF	TGTGCCAGTACCAGGGCCGGGAGAAACAATCAGCCCCAGCATTTT
-	TRBV5-1	TRBJ1-1	-	CASSKTPRATAAEAFF	TGCGCCAGCAGCAAAACGCCCAGGGCGACGGCTGCTGAAGCTTTCTTT
-	TRBV5-4	TRBJ2-3	-	CASSSTGRGKADTQYF	TGTGCCAGCAGTTCGACTGGAAGGGGGAAGGCAGATACGCAGTATTTT
-	TRBV5-1	TRBJ2-2	TRBD1	CASSLIQGAQSGELFF	TGCGCCAGCAGCTTGATCCAGGGGGCGCAAAGCGGGGAGCTGTTTTTT
-	TRBV4-2	TRBJ2-7	-	CASSRLVSFRGEQYF	TGTGCCAGCAGCCGACTAGTTTCGTTCCGGGGCGAGCAGTACTTC
-	TRBV5-1	TRBJ2-1	TRBD2	CASSLAGGTYNEQFF	TGCGCCAGCAGCTTGGCGGGGGGTACCTACAATGAGCAGTTCTTC
-	TRBV9	TRBJ1-2	TRBD1	CASSVGTGPHGYTF	TGTGCCAGCAGCGTAGGGACAGGGCCCCATGGCTACACCTTC
-	TRBV5-1	TRBJ1-1	-	CASSLEGGNTEAFF	TGCGCCAGCAGCTTGGAAGGAGGAAACACTGAAGCTTTCTTT
-	TRBV14	TRBJ1-2	TRBD1	CASSLQGDGYGYTF	TGTGCCAGCAGCCTACAGGGGGACGGCTATGGCTACACCTTC
-	TRBV9	TRBJ2-7	-	CASSVGPAEEQYF	TGTGCCAGCAGCGTAGGTCCAGCGGAGGAGCAGTACTTC
once	TRBV27	TRBJ2-3	-	CASSPLHLQGSTDTQYF	TGTGCCAGCAGCCCCCTCCACCTCCAGGGGAGCACAGATACGCAGTATTTT
-	TRBV7-9	TRBJ2-1	TRBD1	CASSQGTGYYNEQFF	TGTGCCAGCAGCCAAGGGACAGGGTATTACAATGAGCAGTTCTTC
-	TRBV29-1	TRBJ2-7	TRBD1	CSVETGAGTDSSYEQYF	TGCAGCGTTGAAACCGGCGCCGGGACAGACTCGTCCTACGAGCAGTACTTC
-	TRBV19	TRBJ1-1	-	CASSYRGLGEAFF	TGTGCCAGTAGTTATCGAGGGCTCGGTGAAGCTTTCTTT
-	TRBV7-2	TRBJ2-5	-	CASSLVFTGQETQYF	TGTGCCAGCAGCTTAGTTTTTACAGGCCAAGAGACCCAGTACTTC
-	TRBV19	TRBJ1-2	TRBD1	CASSPTGGVRGYTF	TGTGCCAGTAGTCCGACAGGGGGGGTTCGTGGCTACACCTTC
-	TRBV7-3	TRBJ2-5	-	CASSLTPTAGETQYF	TGTGCCAGCAGCTTAACCCCGACCGCGGGCGAGACCCAGTACTTC
-	TRBV30	TRBJ2-5	TRBD1	CAWIMGTGPRTQYF	TGTGCCTGGATAATGGGGACAGGGCCGAGGACCCAGTACTTC
-	TRBV2	TRBJ1-1	-	CASRISGGTEAFF	TGTGCCAGCAGAATTTCGGGGGGCACTGAAGCTTTCTTT
few	TRBV9	TRBJ2-5	TRBD2	CASSPRTSGARETQYF	TGTGCCAGCAGCCCTAGGACTAGCGGGGCCAGAGAGACCCAGTACTTC
-	TRBV28	TRBJ1-2	-	CASSFLRGGYGYTF	TGTGCCAGCAGTTTTCTCAGGGGTGGGTATGGCTACACCTTC
few	TRBV9	TRBJ1-1	-	CASSVTQGTEAFF	TGTGCCAGCAGCGTAACACAGGGCACTGAAGCTTTCTTT
-	TRBV25-1	TRBJ2-5	TRBD2	CASGIAGLQETQYF	TGTGCCAGCGGGATAGCGGGATTACAAGAGACCCAGTACTTC
-	TRBV5-6	TRBJ2-2	-	CASSSAATKLTGELFF	TGTGCCAGCAGCTCGGCCGCGACAAAACTCACCGGGGAGCTGTTTTTT
few	TRBV27	TRBJ2-5	-	CASGPDQETQYF	TGTGCCAGCGGGCCGGATCAAGAGACCCAGTACTTC
-	TRBV27	TRBJ1-1	-	CASSQGQANTEAFF	TGTGCCAGCAGTCAGGGACAAGCGAACACTGAAGCTTTCTTT
-	TRBV6-5	TRBJ2-2	TRBD2	CATSAGGPMTGELFF	TGTGCCACCAGTGCGGGGGGCCCTATGACCGGGGAGCTGTTTTTT
-	TRBV27	TRBJ2-2	-	CATSMADRLNTGELFF	TGTGCCACCAGCATGGCAGACCGACTGAACACCGGGGAGCTGTTTTTT